The clone carrying this T cell receptor (beta chain) was observed at least ten times. Its specificity is unknown. A multiplex PCR was run with 60 Vbeta primers and 13 Jbeta primers. Sequenced by immunoSEQ multiplex PCR; TCRdb stores in-frame clones only, minus some. Of about 130,000 clones listed, about four fifths are singletons. The source of the sample is a study of cytomegalovirus exposure and HLA in healthy donors. The study, taken as a whole, reports: Most of the TCR beta V segments (in an earlier analysis) were productive either about 87% or about 30% of the time.

This CDR3 has 13 amino acids. The V end was cut by 4 bases, the J end by 6 bases, with 10 bases between. The V gene's germline CDR1 is SGHVS and CDR2 FNYEAQ. The sequence came from a human donor in good health. The specimen sequenced was PBMCs. The chain combines TRBV7-6 with TRBJ1-5; a possible D gene is TRBD1 (5 bases). The CDR3 sequence is CASSSRVAQPQHF. CDR3 in DNA: TGTGCCAGCAGCTCCAGGGTTGCTCAGCCCCAGCATTTT.